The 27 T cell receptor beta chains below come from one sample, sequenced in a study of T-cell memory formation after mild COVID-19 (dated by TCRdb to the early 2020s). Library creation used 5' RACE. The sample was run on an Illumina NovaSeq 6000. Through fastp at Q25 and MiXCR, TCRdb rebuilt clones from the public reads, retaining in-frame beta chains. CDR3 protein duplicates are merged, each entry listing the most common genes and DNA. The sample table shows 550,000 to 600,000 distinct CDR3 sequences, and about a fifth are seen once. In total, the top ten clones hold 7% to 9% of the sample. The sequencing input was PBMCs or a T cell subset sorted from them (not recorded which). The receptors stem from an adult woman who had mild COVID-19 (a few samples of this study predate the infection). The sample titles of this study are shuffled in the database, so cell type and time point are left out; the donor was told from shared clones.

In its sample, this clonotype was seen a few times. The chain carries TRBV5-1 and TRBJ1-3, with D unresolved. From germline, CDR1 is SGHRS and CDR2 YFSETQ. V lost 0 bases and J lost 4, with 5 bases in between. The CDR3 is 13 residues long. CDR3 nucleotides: TGCGCCAGCAGCTTGGAGTTAGGAAACACCATATATTTT. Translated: CASSLELGNTIYF.

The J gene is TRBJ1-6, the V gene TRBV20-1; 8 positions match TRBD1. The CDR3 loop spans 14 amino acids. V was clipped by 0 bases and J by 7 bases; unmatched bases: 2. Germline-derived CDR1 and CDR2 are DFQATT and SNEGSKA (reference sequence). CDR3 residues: CSAREGQANSPLHF. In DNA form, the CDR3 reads TGCAGTGCTAGAGAGGGACAGGCGAATTCACCCCTCCACTTT.

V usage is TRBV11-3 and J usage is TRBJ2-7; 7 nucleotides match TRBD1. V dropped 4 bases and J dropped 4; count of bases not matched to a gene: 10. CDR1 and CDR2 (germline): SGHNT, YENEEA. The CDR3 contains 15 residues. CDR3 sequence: CASSSRDRAWYEQYF. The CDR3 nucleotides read TGTGCCAGCAGCTCTCGGGACAGAGCGTGGTACGAGCAGTACTTC.

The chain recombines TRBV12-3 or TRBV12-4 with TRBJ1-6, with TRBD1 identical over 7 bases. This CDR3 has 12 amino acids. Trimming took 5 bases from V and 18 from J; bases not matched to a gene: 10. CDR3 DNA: TGTGCCAGCAGTATGAGGGACAGTACCCCCCACTTT. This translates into CASSMRDSTPHF.

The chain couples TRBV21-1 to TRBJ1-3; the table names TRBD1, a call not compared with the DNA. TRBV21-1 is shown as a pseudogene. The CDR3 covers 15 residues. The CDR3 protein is CASTPAGGSGNTIYF. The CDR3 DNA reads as TGTGCCAGCACGCCAGCAGGGGGCTCTGGAAACACCATATATTTT.

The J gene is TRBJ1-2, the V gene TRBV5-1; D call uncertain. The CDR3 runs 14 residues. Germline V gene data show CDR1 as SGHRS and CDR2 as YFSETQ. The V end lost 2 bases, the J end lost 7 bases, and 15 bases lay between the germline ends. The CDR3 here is CASSLVPVFIGYTF. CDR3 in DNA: TGCGCCAGCAGCTTAGTCCCCGTATTTATTGGCTACACCTTC.

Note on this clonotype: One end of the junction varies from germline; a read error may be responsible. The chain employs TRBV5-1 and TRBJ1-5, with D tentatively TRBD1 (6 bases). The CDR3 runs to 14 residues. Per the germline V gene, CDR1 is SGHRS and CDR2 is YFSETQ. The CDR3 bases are TGCGCCAGCAGCTCCGGACAGAGCAATCATCCCCAGCATTTT. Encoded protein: CASSSGQSNHPQHF.

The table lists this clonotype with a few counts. CDR3 sequence: CASSPGLAGGGSYNEQFF. In nucleotides, the CDR3 is TGTGCCAGCAGCCCGGGACTAGCGGGAGGAGGCTCCTACAATGAGCAGTTCTTC. V and J are TRBV12-3 or TRBV12-4 and TRBJ2-1, with 15 nucleotides matching TRBD2. The V segment lost 6 bases and the J segment 0 bases; nucleotides outside the gene matches: 6. The CDR3 runs 18 residues.

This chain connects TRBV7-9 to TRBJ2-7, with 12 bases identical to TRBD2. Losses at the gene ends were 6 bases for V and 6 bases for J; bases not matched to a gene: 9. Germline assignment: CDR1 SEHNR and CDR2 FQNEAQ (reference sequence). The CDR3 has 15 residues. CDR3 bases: TGTGCCAGCAGATACTCTAGCGGGGGGGATCGCGAGCAGTACTTC. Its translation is CASRYSSGGDREQYF.

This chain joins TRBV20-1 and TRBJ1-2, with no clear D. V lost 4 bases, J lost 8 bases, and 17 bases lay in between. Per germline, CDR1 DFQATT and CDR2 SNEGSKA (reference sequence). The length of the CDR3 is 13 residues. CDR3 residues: CSATEQSVEGYTF. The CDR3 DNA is TGCAGTGCTACAGAACAGTCGGTCGAAGGCTACACCTTC.

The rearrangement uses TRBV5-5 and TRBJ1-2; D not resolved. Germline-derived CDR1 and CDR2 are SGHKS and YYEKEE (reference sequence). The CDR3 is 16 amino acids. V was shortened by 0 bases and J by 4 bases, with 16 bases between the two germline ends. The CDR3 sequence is CASSLEPGNSRYGYTF. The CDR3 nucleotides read TGTGCCAGCAGCTTGGAACCGGGGAACAGCCGCTATGGCTACACCTTC.

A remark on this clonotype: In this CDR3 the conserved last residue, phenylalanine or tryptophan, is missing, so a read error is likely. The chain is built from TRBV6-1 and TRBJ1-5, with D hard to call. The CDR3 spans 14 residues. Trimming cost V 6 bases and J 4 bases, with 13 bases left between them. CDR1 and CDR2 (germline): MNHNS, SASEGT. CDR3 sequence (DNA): TGTGCCAGCAGCCTGACGAGGGTGAATCAGCCCCAGCATTCT. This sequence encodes CASSLTRVNQPQHS.

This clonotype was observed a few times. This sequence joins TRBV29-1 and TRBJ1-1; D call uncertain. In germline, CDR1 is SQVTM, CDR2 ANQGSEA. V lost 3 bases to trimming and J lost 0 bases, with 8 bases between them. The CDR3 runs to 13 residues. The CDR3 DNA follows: TGCAGCGTTGAGAAAAGAATGAACACTGAAGCTTTCTTT. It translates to CSVEKRMNTEAFF.

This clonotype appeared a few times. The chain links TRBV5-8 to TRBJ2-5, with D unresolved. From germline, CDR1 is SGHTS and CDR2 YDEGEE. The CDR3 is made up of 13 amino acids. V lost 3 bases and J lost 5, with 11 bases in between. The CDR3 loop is CASSSQVRETQYF. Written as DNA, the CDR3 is TGTGCCAGCAGCTCCCAAGTTCGGGAGACCCAGTACTTC.

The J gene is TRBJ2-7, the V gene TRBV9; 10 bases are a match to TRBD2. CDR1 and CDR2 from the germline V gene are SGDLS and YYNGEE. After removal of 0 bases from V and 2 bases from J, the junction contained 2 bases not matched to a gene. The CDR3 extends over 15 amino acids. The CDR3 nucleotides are TGTGCCAGCAGCGTAGAGAGCGGGGGGGCCTACGAGCAGTACTTC. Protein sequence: CASSVESGGAYEQYF.

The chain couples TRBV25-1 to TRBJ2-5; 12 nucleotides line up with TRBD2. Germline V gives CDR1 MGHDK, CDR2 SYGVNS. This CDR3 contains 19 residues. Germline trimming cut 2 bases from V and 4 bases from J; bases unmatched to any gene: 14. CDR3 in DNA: TGTGCCAGCAGTGAAATTCGGCTAGCGGGGGGGTCCGGCGTAGAGACCCAGTACTTC. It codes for CASSEIRLAGGSGVETQYF. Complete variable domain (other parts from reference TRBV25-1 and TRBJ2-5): EADIYQTPRYLVIGTGKKITLECSQTMGHDKMYWYQQDPGMELHLIHYSYGVNSTEKGDLSSESTVSRIRTEHFPLTLESARPSHTSQYLCASSEIRLAGGSGVETQYFGPGTRLLVL.

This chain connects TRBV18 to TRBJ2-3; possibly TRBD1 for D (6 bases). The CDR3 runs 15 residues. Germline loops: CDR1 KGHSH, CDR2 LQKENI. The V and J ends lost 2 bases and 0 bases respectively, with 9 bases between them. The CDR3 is CASSPNRASTDTQYF. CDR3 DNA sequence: TGTGCCAGCTCACCAAACAGGGCTAGCACAGATACGCAGTATTTT.

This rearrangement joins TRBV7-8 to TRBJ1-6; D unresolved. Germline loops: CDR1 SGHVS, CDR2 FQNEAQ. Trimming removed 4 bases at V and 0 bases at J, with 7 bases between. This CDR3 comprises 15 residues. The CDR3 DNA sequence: TGTGCCAGCAGCTCCGCTAGCTCCTATAATTCACCCCTCCACTTT. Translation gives CASSSASSYNSPLHF. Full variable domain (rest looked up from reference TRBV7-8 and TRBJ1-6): GAGVSQSPRYKVAKRGQDVALRCDPISGHVSLFWYQQALGQGPEFLTYFQNEAQLDKSGLPSDRFFAERPEGSVSTLKIQRTQQEDSAVYLCASSSASSYNSPLHFGNGTRLTVT.

The CDR3 region is CASGNAGAIYGYTF. For the CDR3, the DNA is TGTGCCAGCGGCAATGCAGGGGCCATCTATGGCTACACCTTC. The genes are TRBV6-1 and TRBJ1-2, with D tentatively TRBD1 (6 bases). Germline CDR1 reads MNHNS; CDR2 reads SASEGT. CDR3 length equals 14 residues. Trimming took off 8 bases at V and 4 bases at J, with 17 bases between the two ends.

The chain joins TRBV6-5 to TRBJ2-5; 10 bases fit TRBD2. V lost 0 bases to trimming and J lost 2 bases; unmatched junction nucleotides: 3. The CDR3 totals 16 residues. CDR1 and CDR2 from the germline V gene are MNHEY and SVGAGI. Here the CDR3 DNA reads TGTGCCAGCAGTTACTCCGGACTAGCGGCACAAGAGACCCAGTACTTC. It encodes CASSYSGLAAQETQYF.

CDR3 sequence reads: CASSLPAGPDEQFF. The CDR3 region has the DNA TGCGCCAGCAGCCTTCCGGCGGGGCCTGATGAGCAGTTCTTC. The V and J genes are TRBV5-1 and TRBJ2-1, with a possible D match to TRBD2 (6 bases). The CDR3 runs 14 residues. Looked up from germline, CDR1 is SGHRS and CDR2 is YFSETQ. Trimming left V 4 bases short and J 8 bases short, with 16 bases between.

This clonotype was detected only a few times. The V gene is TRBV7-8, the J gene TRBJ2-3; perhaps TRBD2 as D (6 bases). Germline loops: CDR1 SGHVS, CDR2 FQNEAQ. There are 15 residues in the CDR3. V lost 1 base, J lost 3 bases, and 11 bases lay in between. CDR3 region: CASSLVRERTDTQYF. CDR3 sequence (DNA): TGTGCCAGCAGCTTAGTCCGGGAGAGGACAGATACGCAGTATTTT.

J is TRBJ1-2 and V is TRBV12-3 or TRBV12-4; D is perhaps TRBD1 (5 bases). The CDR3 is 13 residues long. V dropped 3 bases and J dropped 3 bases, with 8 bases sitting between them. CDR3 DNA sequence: TGTGCCAGCAGTTTTGGGACGTACTATGGCTACACCTTC. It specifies CASSFGTYYGYTF.

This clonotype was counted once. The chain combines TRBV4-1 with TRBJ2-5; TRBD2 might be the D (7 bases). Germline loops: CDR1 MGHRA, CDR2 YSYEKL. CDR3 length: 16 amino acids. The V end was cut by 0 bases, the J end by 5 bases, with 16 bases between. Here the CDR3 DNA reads TGCGCCAGCAGCCAAGATCGGGGGGCGTTCCGGGAGACCCAGTACTTC. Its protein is CASSQDRGAFRETQYF.

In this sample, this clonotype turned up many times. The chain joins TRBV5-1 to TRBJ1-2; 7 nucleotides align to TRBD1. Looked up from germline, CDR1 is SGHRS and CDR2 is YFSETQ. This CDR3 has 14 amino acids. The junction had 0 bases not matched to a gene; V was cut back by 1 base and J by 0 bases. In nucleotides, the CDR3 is TGCGCCAGCAGCTTGACAGGGGCTAACTATGGCTACACCTTC. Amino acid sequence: CASSLTGANYGYTF.

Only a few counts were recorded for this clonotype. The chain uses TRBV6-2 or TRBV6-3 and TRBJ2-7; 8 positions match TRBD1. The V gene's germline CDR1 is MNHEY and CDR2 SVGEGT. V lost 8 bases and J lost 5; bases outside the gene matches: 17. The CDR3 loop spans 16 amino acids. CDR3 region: CASCPYGPGQANEQYF. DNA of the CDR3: TGTGCCAGCTGCCCCTATGGGCCGGGACAGGCCAACGAGCAGTACTTC.

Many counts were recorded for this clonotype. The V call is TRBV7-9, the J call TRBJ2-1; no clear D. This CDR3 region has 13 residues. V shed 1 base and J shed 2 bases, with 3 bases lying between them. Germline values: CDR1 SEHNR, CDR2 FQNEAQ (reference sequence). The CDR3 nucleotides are TGTGCCAGCAGCTTAGATACCTACAATGAGCAGTTCTTC. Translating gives CASSLDTYNEQFF.